A single sample is the source of the 4 T cell receptor beta chains below, sequenced in a study of T cell responses to AZD1222 COVID-19 vaccine (dated by TCRdb to the early 2020s). Reading the label with the study, this specimen's time point is: baseline before first vaccination. Library preparation employed the immunoSEQ multiplex PCR assay. TCRdb holds this immuneACCESS table with in-frame rearrangements only. Some clones are missing; in checked studies, unresolved V genes explain under half, and the rest has no known cause. The sample includes around 180,000 clones, with around 89% observed a single time. The ten largest make up around 6.9% of the sample. The specimen comprised peripheral blood, sampled on day 0 of AZD1222 vaccination. Source of these receptors: an adult in good health.

The rearrangement uses TRBV7-2 and TRBJ1-3, with D tentatively TRBD1 (5 bases). This CDR3 comprises 15 residues. Germline V gene data show CDR1 as SGHTA and CDR2 as FQGNSA. The ends were cut back, 1 base at V and 4 bases at J, with 11 bases in the middle. The CDR3 loop reads CASSLGGGFGNTIYF. The CDR3 nucleotides are TGTGCCAGCAGCTTAGGTGGGGGGTTCGGAAACACCATATATTTT.

The chain employs TRBV7-2 and TRBJ2-7; no definite D call. The V end was cut by 4 bases, the J end by 6 bases, with 10 bases between. Per the germline V gene, CDR1 is SGHTA and CDR2 is FQGNSA. CDR3 size: 12 residues. CDR3 loop: CASSWAHSEQYF. CDR3 nucleotides: TGTGCCAGCAGCTGGGCGCATAGCGAGCAGTACTTC.

This rearrangement joins TRBV18 to TRBJ1-2, with 7 positions matching TRBD1. From germline, CDR1 is KGHSH and CDR2 LQKENI. Unmatched junction bases numbered 7, after V lost 6 bases and J lost 6 bases. The CDR3 covers 13 residues. CDR3 protein: CASSSTGRNGYTF. The DNA of the CDR3 is TGTGCCAGCTCTTCGACAGGGCGGAATGGCTACACCTTC.

The rearrangement uses TRBV11-2 and TRBJ1-6; 7 bases line up with TRBD1. The CDR3 is 13 amino acids. The junction had 2 bases not matched to a gene; V was cut back by 5 bases and J by 7 bases. From germline, CDR1 is SGHAT and CDR2 FQNNGV. The CDR3 DNA reads TGTGCCAGCAGCCAGGGACAGAATTCACCCCTCCACTTT. Amino acids: CASSQGQNSPLHF.